Shown below are 13 T cell receptor beta chains from a single sample sequenced in a study of T-cell memory formation after mild COVID-19. TCRdb processed the 5' RACE reads anew with MiXCR; each CDR3 protein has one entry. The sample contains roughly 150,000 distinct CDR3 sequences, approximately 25% of which appear only once. What was sequenced was PBMCs or a T cell subset sorted from them (not recorded which). The receptor set was obtained from an adult woman who had mild COVID-19 (a few samples of this study predate the infection). Cell type and time point are not known.

This clonotype was picked up a small number of times. The V call is TRBV4-2, the J call TRBJ1-1, with D uncertain. The CDR3 length is 13 residues. Germline CDR1 and CDR2: LGHNA and YNFKEQ. The V gene lost 3 bases and the J gene lost 4 bases, with 9 bases spanning the gap. Here the CDR3 reads CASSHFTSTEAFF. In nucleotides, the CDR3 is TGTGCCAGCAGCCATTTTACGAGCACTGAAGCTTTCTTT.

The chain links TRBV3-1 to TRBJ1-5, with unresolved D. Germline values: CDR1 LGHDT, CDR2 YNNKEL (reference sequence). V gave up 1 base and J gave up 0 bases, with 7 bases separating them. The CDR3 runs to 15 residues. The CDR3 spells CASSQGQYSNQPQHF. The CDR3 region has the DNA TGTGCCAGCAGCCAAGGACAATATAGCAATCAGCCCCAGCATTTT.

This clonotype was seen more than once but under ten times. This sequence joins TRBV4-3 and TRBJ2-7; 11 positions agree with TRBD2. Germline CDR1 reads LGHNA; CDR2 reads YSLEER. The CDR3 length is 19 residues. J gave up 0 bases and V 0 bases, and 10 bases lay outside the gene matches. CDR3 sequence: CASSQESLAGVGSSYEQYF. The DNA of the CDR3 is TGCGCCAGCAGCCAAGAGTCACTAGCGGGAGTCGGCTCCTCCTACGAGCAGTACTTC.

This clonotype was picked up a small number of times. The V and J genes are TRBV7-8 and TRBJ1-2; 12 bases align to TRBD1. This CDR3 spans 17 amino acids. Per the germline V gene, CDR1 is SGHVS and CDR2 is FQNEAQ. With V trimmed by 0 bases and J by 1 base, 3 bases remained unmatched. CDR3 bases: TGTGCCAGCAGCTTAGCGGGACAGGGGGCCATTAACTATGGCTACACCTTC. Translated: CASSLAGQGAINYGYTF.

This chain uses TRBV9 with TRBJ1-1; D remains unclear. V lost 0 bases and J lost 2, with 5 bases in between. The CDR3 covers 13 residues. Germline CDR1 is SGDLS and CDR2 is YYNGEE. CDR3 region: CASSVGRNTEAFF. CDR3 sequence (DNA): TGTGCCAGCAGCGTAGGACGCAACACTGAAGCTTTCTTT.

This clonotype was observed a handful of times. The chain is built from TRBV19 and TRBJ2-3; 8 bases are shared with TRBD1. J lost 3 bases, V lost 8 bases, and 4 bases had no gene match. The CDR3 covers 13 residues. CDR1 and CDR2 from the germline V gene are LNHDA and SQIVND (reference sequence). The CDR3 DNA reads TGTGCCAGTCTGGACAGGGATACAGATACGCAGTATTTT. The encoded protein is CASLDRDTDTQYF.

The chain joins TRBV12-3 or TRBV12-4 to TRBJ1-6, with D uncertain. The CDR3 extends over 16 amino acids. V lost 10 bases to trimming and J lost 6 bases, with 22 bases between them. The CDR3 region has the DNA TGTGCCACTTTCCCAGCATATAATGAGGGTAATTCACCCCTCCACTTT. As protein: CATFPAYNEGNSPLHF.

This clonotype was seen only a few times. The gene calls are TRBV29-1 and TRBJ1-1; 8 bases map to TRBD1. The germline CDR1 and CDR2 sequences are SQVTM and ANQGSEA. The CDR3 covers 15 residues. V gave up 6 bases and J gave up 0 bases; unmatched junction bases: 9. The CDR3 DNA reads TGCAGCGTGGAAACAGGGGGGGTTATGAACACTGAAGCTTTCTTT. Its protein product is CSVETGGVMNTEAFF.

The V and J genes are TRBV11-2 and TRBJ2-2; D perhaps matches TRBD1 (6 bases). Germline V lookup: CDR1 SGHAT, CDR2 FQNNGV. V was cut by 3 bases and J by 5 bases, with 16 bases left in between. This CDR3 comprises 16 residues. The DNA of the CDR3 is TGTGCCAGCAGCTTGACTACAGGGTGGGGGACCGGGGAGCTGTTTTTT. This sequence encodes CASSLTTGWGTGELFF.

The table lists this clonotype with a few counts. This sequence joins TRBV9 and TRBJ2-7; D remains ambiguous. Trimming took off 0 bases at V and 3 bases at J, with 13 bases between the two ends. CDR3 size: 15 residues. Germline V gene sequence: CDR1 SGDLS, CDR2 YYNGEE. The CDR3 DNA follows: TGTGCCAGCAGCGTAGATGTGGACGAAGGCTACGAGCAGTACTTC. The encoded protein is CASSVDVDEGYEQYF.

This clonotype was recorded a few times. The chain employs TRBV4-1 and TRBJ1-1; maybe TRBD1 (5 bases). Germline V lookup: CDR1 MGHRA, CDR2 YSYEKL. The CDR3 has 15 amino acids. The ends were cut back, 3 bases at V and 0 bases at J, with 11 bases in the middle. CDR3 protein: CASSHQAGMNTEAFF. The CDR3 nucleotides read TGCGCCAGCAGCCATCAGGCAGGGATGAACACTGAAGCTTTCTTT.

This clonotype was observed a few times. The chain is built from TRBV7-9 and TRBJ2-7, with TRBD1 matching 9 bases. CDR1 is SEHNR and CDR2 is FQNEAQ in the germline V gene (reference sequence). V was clipped by 4 bases and J by 3 bases; unmatched bases: 4. The CDR3 runs to 14 residues. In DNA form, the CDR3 reads TGTGCCAGCAGCTCCGGGGACAGGGTCTACGAGCAGTACTTC. Translated, it gives CASSSGDRVYEQYF.

This chain uses TRBV6-2 or TRBV6-3 with TRBJ1-1; D gene ambiguous. The V gene lost 3 bases and the J gene lost 1 base, with 9 bases spanning the gap. Germline V gene data show CDR1 as MNHEY and CDR2 as SVGEGT. The CDR3 spans 14 residues. CDR3: CASSYPTSNTEAFF. The CDR3 DNA follows: TGTGCCAGCAGTTATCCGACCTCGAACACTGAAGCTTTCTTT.